What follows are 18 T cell receptor beta chains derived from one specimen sequenced in a study of T cells in Graves' hyperthyroidism and ophthalmopathy. It was RNA transcripts that yielded the amplified TCR beta CDR3 regions. The HTBI primer set served for first-round RT-PCR of the TCR CDR3. TCRdb itself ran the multiplex PCR reads through MiXCR, one entry per CDR3 protein. The repertoire holds 480,000 or so distinct CDR3 sequences, with over 45% as singletons. Input material: peripheral blood or thyroid tissue (not recorded which). The receptors come from an adult woman with Graves' disease, either hyperthyroidism or ophthalmopathy (not recorded which).

Notes on this clonotype: At one boundary the junction diverges from the germline segment, which might be a read error. The J gene is TRBJ2-3, the V gene TRBV25-1; possible D gene TRBD2, 5 bases. The CDR3 is 15 amino acids. Per the germline V gene, CDR1 is MGHDK and CDR2 is SYGVNS. CDR3 sequence: CAISESRGSADTQYF. CDR3 DNA sequence: TGTGCCATCAGTGAGTCGCGAGGGAGCGCAGATACGCAGTATTTT.

The V call is TRBV7-2, the J call TRBJ1-3; no clear D. The CDR3 totals 14 residues. V lost 3 bases and J 4 bases, leaving 10 bases between the germline ends. CDR1 is SGHTA, CDR2 FQGNSA, per germline. The CDR3 region has the DNA TGTGCCAGCAGCTTCGCTATCGGGGGAAACACCATATATTTT. Translated: CASSFAIGGNTIYF.

This clonotype appeared a single time. The V gene is TRBV5-1, the J gene TRBJ2-5, with 7 positions matching TRBD2. The CDR3 sequence is 14 residues long. Unmatched junction bases numbered 6, after V lost 4 bases and J lost 3 bases. Germline CDR1 SGHRS, CDR2 YFSETQ. CDR3 in amino acids: CASSALAAEETQYF. The CDR3 coding sequence is TGCGCCAGCAGCGCCCTAGCGGCCGAAGAGACCCAGTACTTC.

The chain uses TRBV29-1 and TRBJ1-4, with no clear D. The germline V and J ends were trimmed by 8 bases and 8 bases, with 15 bases remaining between them. Germline assignment: CDR1 SQVTM and CDR2 ANQGSEA. The CDR3 loop spans 12 amino acids. CDR3 in amino acids: CSLGGLNEKLFF. DNA for the CDR3: TGCAGCTTAGGAGGGTTGAACGAAAAACTGTTTTTT.

On this clonotype: A read error may account for a junction end that differs from germline. CDR3 in DNA: TGCGCCAGCAGCTCCGAAGGGTCCTATGGCTACACCTTC. Amino acids: CASSSEGSYGYTF. The chain employs TRBV11-1 and TRBJ1-2; D remains unclear. Germline V gene sequence: CDR1 SGHAT, CDR2 FQDESV (reference sequence). The CDR3 has 13 amino acids.

To note about this clonotype: Sequence at one end of the junction differs from germline and may be a read error. This rearrangement joins TRBV11-2 to TRBJ2-7; a possible D gene is TRBD2 (6 bases). Germline V gene data show CDR1 as SGHAT and CDR2 as FQNNGV. There are 15 residues in the CDR3. The DNA for the CDR3 is TGCGCCAGCAGCCAAGATTACGGGAGAGGCTACGAGCAGTACTTC. Translating gives CASSQDYGRGYEQYF. Looking up the rest from reference TRBV11-2 and TRBJ2-7 gives the full variable domain: EAGVAQSPRYKIIEKRQSVAFWCNPISGHATLYWYQQILGQGPKLLIQFQNNGVVDDSQLPKDRFSAERLKGVDSTLKIQPAKLEDSAVYLCASSQDYGRGYEQYFGPGTRLTVT.

The table lists this clonotype with many counts. The CDR3 coding sequence is TGTGCCAGCAGCCAAGACACTAGTGGCTACACCTTC. It codes for CASSQDTSGYTF. The V gene is TRBV5-8, the J gene TRBJ1-2; no reliable D call. The CDR3 is 12 amino acids. The ends were cut back, 4 bases at V and 7 bases at J, with 11 bases in the middle. Germline assignment: CDR1 SGHTS and CDR2 YDEGEE.

In this sample, this clonotype turned up many times. The V call is TRBV6-1, the J call TRBJ2-7; 12 bases fit TRBD2. The V gene end was trimmed by 6 bases and the J gene end by 6 bases; junction bases not matched to a gene: 9. Germline values: CDR1 MNHNS, CDR2 SASEGT. The CDR3 extends over 15 amino acids. This chain's CDR3 is CASRPPSGRASEQYF. CDR3 DNA: TGTGCCAGCAGGCCTCCTAGCGGGAGGGCCTCCGAGCAGTACTTC.

This clonotype showed up just once. The chain joins TRBV6-1 to TRBJ1-3; the D gene is possibly TRBD1 (5 bases). This CDR3 has 14 residues. CDR1 and CDR2 (germline): MNHNS, SASEGT. V was shortened by 9 bases and J by 0 bases, with 12 bases between the two germline ends. CDR3 nucleotides: TGTGCCAGTGGTGAAGGGGACTCTGGAAACACCATATATTTT. Its protein product is CASGEGDSGNTIYF.

CDR3 amino acids: CAITDRRNMNTEAFF. The CDR3 coding sequence is TGTGCCATCACGGACAGGAGGAACATGAACACTGAAGCTTTCTTT. The chain recombines TRBV10-3 with TRBJ1-1, with 7 positions matching TRBD1. Germline trimming cut 7 bases from V and 0 bases from J; bases unmatched to any gene: 8. This CDR3 is built from 15 residues. In germline, CDR1 is ENHRY, CDR2 SYGVKD.

V and J are TRBV7-2 and TRBJ2-5; 14 bases agree with TRBD2. The CDR3 spans 16 residues. Germline V CDR1 and CDR2: SGHTA, FQGNSA. V lost 4 bases, J lost 5 bases, and 6 bases stayed unmatched. CDR3 loop: CASSSRLAGGRETQYF. The CDR3 DNA sequence: TGTGCCAGCAGCTCGAGACTAGCGGGGGGGCGTGAGACCCAGTACTTC.

V usage is TRBV20-1 and J usage is TRBJ1-4; tentatively, D is TRBD1 (5 bases). Trimming removed 1 base from V and 12 bases from J, with 9 bases in between. The CDR3 runs to 11 residues. CDR1 is DFQATT and CDR2 is SNEGSKA in the germline V gene (reference sequence). CDR3 DNA: TGCAGTGCTAGAGTTGCAGGGCAACTGTTTTTT. It is translated as CSARVAGQLFF.

This clonotype has at least ten counts. The J gene is TRBJ1-1, the V gene TRBV2; TRBD1 aligns across 7 bases. CDR3 length: 14 residues. V shed 10 bases and J 3 bases; nucleotides not matched to a gene: 11. Looked up from germline, CDR1 is SNHLY and CDR2 is FYNNEI. CDR3 nucleotide sequence: TGTGCCACCACAGGGGCCCGGGGCCACACTGAAGCTTTCTTT. It specifies CATTGARGHTEAFF.

This clonotype has more than one count but fewer than ten. The rearrangement links TRBV12-3 or TRBV12-4 to TRBJ1-2, with D maybe TRBD1 (6 bases). V lost 7 bases and J lost 7, with 16 bases in between. The CDR3 totals 13 residues. The CDR3 loop is CASTLTGAVGYTF. CDR3 nucleotides: TGTGCCAGCACCTTGACAGGTGCGGTTGGCTACACCTTC.

The chain recombines TRBV14 with TRBJ2-7, with 7 positions matching TRBD2. In germline, CDR1 is SGHDN, CDR2 FVKESK. The V segment lost 5 bases and the J segment 0 bases; nucleotides outside the gene matches: 7. There are 15 residues in the CDR3. The CDR3 coding sequence is TGTGCCAGCAGCGAAACTAGCGTCTACTCCTACGAGCAGTACTTC. This encodes CASSETSVYSYEQYF. Together with reference TRBV14 and TRBJ2-7, the CDR3 gives the full variable domain: EAGVTQFPSHSVIEKGQTVTLRCDPISGHDNLYWYRRVMGKEIKFLLHFVKESKQDESGMPNNRFLAERTGGTYSTLKVQPAELEDSGVYFCASSETSVYSYEQYFGPGTRLTVT.

In its sample, this clonotype was seen many times. This chain connects TRBV6-1 to TRBJ2-5; 7 positions match TRBD2. The V gene's germline CDR1 is MNHNS and CDR2 SASEGT. J lost 2 bases, V lost 8 bases, and 11 bases had no gene match. The length of the CDR3 is 15 residues. The CDR3 loop is CASWLAGGRQETQYF. The CDR3 DNA reads as TGTGCCAGCTGGTTAGCGGGCGGGAGACAAGAGACCCAGTACTTC.

The chain carries TRBV20-1 and TRBJ1-4, with D uncertain. Trimming stripped 1 base from V and 5 bases from J, with 11 bases between. CDR1 and CDR2 from the germline V gene are DFQATT and SNEGSKA (reference sequence). CDR3 length equals 14 residues. This chain's CDR3 is CSARVGVRNEKLFF. The CDR3 bases are TGCAGTGCTAGAGTTGGTGTTAGAAATGAAAAACTGTTTTTT.

This clonotype was seen a handful of times. J is TRBJ1-1 and V is TRBV5-6; no reliable D call. V was shortened by 0 bases and J by 0 bases, with 6 bases between the two germline ends. Per the germline V gene, CDR1 is SGHDT and CDR2 is YYEEEE. CDR3 length: 14 residues. This chain's CDR3 is CASSLDNMNTEAFF. The CDR3, as DNA: TGTGCCAGCAGCTTGGACAACATGAACACTGAAGCTTTCTTT. Variable domain in full (rest from reference TRBV5-6 and TRBJ1-1): DAGVTQSPTHLIKTRGQQVTLRCSPKSGHDTVSWYQQALGQGPQFIFQYYEEEERQRGNFPDRFSGHQFPNYSSELNVNALLLGDSALYLCASSLDNMNTEAFFGQGTRLTVV.